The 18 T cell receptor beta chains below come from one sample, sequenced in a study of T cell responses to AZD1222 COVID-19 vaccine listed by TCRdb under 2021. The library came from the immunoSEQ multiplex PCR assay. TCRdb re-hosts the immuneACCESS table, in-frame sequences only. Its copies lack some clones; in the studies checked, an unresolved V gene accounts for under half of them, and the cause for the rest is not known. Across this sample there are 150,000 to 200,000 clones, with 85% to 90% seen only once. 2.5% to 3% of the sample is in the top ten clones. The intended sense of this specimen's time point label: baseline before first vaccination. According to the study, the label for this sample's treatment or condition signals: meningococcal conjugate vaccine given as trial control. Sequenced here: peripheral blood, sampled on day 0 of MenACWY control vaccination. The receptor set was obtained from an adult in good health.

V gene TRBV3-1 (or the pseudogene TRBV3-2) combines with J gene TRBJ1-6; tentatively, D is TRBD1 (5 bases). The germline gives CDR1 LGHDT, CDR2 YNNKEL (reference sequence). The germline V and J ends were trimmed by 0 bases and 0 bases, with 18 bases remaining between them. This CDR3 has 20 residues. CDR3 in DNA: TGTGCCAGCAGCCAAGAGAAGGACACCGCCAGGAGCTCCTATAATTCACCCCTCCACTTT. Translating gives CASSQEKDTARSSYNSPLHF.

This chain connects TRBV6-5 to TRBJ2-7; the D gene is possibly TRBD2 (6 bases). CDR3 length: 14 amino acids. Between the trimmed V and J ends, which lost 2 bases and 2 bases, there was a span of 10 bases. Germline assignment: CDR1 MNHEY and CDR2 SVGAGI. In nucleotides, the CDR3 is TGTGCCAGCAGTTACGGCGGGGACCCCTACGAGCAGTACTTC. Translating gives CASSYGGDPYEQYF.

CDR3 sequence (DNA): TGTGCCAGCAGCTCCAGAGCCGGACCCTACAATGAGCAGTTCTTC. Its translation: CASSSRAGPYNEQFF. The V and J genes are TRBV7-3 and TRBJ2-1, with no clear D. This CDR3 spans 15 amino acids. CDR1 and CDR2 from the germline V gene are SGHTA and FQGTGA. V was pared by 4 bases and J by 2 bases, with 12 bases between.

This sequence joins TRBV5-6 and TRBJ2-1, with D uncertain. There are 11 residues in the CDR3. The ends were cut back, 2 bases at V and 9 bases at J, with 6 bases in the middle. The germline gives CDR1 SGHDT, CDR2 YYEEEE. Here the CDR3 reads CASSFNFEQFF. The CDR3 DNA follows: TGTGCCAGCAGCTTTAATTTTGAGCAGTTCTTC.

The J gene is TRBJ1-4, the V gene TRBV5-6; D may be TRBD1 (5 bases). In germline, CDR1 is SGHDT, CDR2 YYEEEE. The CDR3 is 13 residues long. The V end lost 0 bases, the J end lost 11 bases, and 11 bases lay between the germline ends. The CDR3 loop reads CASSLAAGEKLFF. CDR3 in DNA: TGTGCCAGCAGCTTGGCCGCGGGGGAGAAACTGTTTTTT. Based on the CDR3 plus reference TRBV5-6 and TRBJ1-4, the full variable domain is DAGVTQSPTHLIKTRGQQVTLRCSPKSGHDTVSWYQQALGQGPQFIFQYYEEEERQRGNFPDRFSGHQFPNYSSELNVNALLLGDSALYLCASSLAAGEKLFFGSGTQLSVL.

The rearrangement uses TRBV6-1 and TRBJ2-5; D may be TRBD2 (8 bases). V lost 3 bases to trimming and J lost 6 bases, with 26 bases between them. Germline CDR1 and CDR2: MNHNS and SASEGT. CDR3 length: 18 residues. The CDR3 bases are TGTGCCAGCAGTGACACGGGAGGGGGCATCCCCGAAGCAAAGACCCAGTACTTC. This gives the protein CASSDTGGGIPEAKTQYF.

The chain's CDR3 is CASSYPLAGVADTQYF. For the CDR3, the DNA is TGTGCCAGCAGTTACCCCCTAGCGGGAGTGGCAGATACGCAGTATTTT. The V call is TRBV28, the J call TRBJ2-3; 10 positions agree with TRBD2. Losses at the gene ends were 4 bases for V and 4 bases for J; bases not matched to a gene: 8. Germline CDR1 reads MDHEN; CDR2 reads SYDVKM. The CDR3 consists of 16 residues.

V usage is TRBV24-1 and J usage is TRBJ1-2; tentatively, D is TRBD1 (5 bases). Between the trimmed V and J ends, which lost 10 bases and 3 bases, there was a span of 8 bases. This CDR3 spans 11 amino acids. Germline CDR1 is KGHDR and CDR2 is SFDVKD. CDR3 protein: CATQGDYGYTF. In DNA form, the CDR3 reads TGTGCCACGCAGGGAGACTATGGCTACACCTTC.

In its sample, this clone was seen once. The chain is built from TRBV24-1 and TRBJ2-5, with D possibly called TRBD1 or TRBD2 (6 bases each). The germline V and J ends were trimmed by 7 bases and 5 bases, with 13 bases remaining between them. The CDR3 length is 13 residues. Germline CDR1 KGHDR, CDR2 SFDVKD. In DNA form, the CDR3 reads TGTGCCACCAGCGGGGGCCCGCAGGAGACCCAGTACTTC. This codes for CATSGGPQETQYF.

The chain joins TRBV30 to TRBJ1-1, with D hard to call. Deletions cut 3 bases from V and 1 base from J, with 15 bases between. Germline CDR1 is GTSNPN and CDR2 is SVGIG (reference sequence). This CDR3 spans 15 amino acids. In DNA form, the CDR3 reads TGTGCCTGGAGCTCCCACGAGGGAAGGAACACTGAAGCTTTCTTT. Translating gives CAWSSHEGRNTEAFF. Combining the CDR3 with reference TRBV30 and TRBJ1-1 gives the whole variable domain SQTIHQWPATLVQPVGSPLSLECTVEGTSNPNLYWYRQAAGRGLQLLFYSVGIGQISSEVPQNLSASRPQDRQFILSSKKLLLSDSGFYLCAWSSHEGRNTEAFFGQGTRLTVV.

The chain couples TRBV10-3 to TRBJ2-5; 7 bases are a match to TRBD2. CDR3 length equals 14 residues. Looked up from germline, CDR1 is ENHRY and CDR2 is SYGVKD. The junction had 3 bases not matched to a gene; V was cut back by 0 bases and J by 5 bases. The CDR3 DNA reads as TGTGCCATCAGTGAGTCTCCCGGGGGGGAGACCCAGTACTTC. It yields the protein CAISESPGGETQYF.

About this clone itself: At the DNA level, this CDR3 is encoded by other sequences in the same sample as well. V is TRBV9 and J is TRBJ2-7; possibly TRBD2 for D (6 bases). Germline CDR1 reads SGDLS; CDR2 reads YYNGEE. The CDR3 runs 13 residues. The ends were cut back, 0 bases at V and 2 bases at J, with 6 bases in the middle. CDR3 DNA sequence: TGTGCCAGCAGCGTAGGGACTACCTACGAGCAGTACTTC. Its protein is CASSVGTTYEQYF.

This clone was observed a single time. The CDR3, as DNA: TGTGCCAGCAGCTGGTTCCGGGTTTGGCAAGAGACCCAGTACTTC. Translating it yields CASSWFRVWQETQYF. The chain recombines TRBV11-3 with TRBJ2-5; D is unclear. Trimming took off 4 bases at V and 2 bases at J, with 14 bases between the two ends. Germline CDR1 reads SGHNT; CDR2 reads YENEEA. CDR3 length: 15 residues.

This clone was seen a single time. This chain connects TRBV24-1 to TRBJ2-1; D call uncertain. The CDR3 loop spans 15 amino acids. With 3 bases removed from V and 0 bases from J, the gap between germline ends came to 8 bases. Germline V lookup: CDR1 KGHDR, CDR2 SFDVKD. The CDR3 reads CATSDDLSSYNEQFF. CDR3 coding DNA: TGTGCCACCAGTGATGACTTATCCTCCTACAATGAGCAGTTCTTC.

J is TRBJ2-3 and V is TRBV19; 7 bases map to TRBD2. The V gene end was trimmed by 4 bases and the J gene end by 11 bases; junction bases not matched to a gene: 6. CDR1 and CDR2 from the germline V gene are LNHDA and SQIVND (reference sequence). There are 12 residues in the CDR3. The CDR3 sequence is CASSTLAGEQYF. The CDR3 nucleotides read TGTGCCAGTAGTACCCTGGCGGGGGAGCAGTATTTT.

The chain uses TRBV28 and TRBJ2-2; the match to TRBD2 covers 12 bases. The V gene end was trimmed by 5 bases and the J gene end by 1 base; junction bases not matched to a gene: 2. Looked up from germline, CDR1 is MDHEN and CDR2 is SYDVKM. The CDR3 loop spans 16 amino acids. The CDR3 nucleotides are TGTGCCAGCAGTACGACTAGCGGGGGGAACACCGGGGAGCTGTTTTTT. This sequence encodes CASSTTSGGNTGELFF. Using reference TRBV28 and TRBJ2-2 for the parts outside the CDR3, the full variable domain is DVKVTQSSRYLVKRTGEKVFLECVQDMDHENMFWYRQDPGLGLRLIYFSYDVKMKEKGDIPEGYSVSREKKERFSLILESASTNQTSMYLCASSTTSGGNTGELFFGEGSRLTVL.

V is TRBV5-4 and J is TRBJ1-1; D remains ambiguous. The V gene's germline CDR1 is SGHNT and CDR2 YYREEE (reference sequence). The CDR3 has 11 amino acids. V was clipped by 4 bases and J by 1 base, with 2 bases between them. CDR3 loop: CASSRNTEAFF. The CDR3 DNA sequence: TGTGCCAGCAGCAGGAACACTGAAGCTTTCTTT.

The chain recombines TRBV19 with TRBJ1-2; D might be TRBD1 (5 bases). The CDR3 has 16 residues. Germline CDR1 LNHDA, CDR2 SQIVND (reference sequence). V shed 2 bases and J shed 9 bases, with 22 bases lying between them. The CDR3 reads CASSISGREPSSSYTF. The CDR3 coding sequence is TGTGCCAGTAGTATATCGGGGCGGGAGCCTTCGTCGAGCTACACCTTC.